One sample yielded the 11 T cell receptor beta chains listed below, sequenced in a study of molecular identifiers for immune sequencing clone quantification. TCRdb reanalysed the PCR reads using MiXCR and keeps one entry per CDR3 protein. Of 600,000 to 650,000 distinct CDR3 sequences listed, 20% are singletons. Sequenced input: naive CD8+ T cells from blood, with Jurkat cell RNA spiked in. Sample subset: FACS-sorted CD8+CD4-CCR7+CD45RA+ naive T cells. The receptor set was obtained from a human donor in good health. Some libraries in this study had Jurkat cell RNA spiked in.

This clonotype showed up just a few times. The chain's CDR3 is CASSAGTGSTEAFF. DNA of the CDR3: TGTGCCAGTAGTGCCGGGACAGGGTCGACTGAAGCTTTCTTT. The chain has TRBV19 and TRBJ1-1, with TRBD1 identical over 9 bases. Looked up from germline, CDR1 is LNHDA and CDR2 is SQIVND (reference sequence). The V segment lost 5 bases and the J segment 5 bases; nucleotides outside the gene matches: 6. The CDR3 extends over 14 amino acids.

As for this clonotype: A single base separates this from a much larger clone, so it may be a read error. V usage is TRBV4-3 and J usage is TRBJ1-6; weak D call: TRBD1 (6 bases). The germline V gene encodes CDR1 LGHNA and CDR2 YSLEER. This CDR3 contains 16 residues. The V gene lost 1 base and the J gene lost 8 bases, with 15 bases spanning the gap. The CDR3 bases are TGCGCCAGCAGCCAAGGGGCCAGGGGTGCGCATTCACCCCTCCACTTT. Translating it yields CASSQGARGAHSPLHF.

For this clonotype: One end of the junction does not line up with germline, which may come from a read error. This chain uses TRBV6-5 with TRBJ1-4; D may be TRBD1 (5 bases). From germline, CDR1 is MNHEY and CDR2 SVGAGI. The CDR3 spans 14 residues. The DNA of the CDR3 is TGTGCCAGCAGTCCCGACAGATCTAATGAAAAACCGTTTTTT. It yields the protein CASSPDRSNEKPFF.

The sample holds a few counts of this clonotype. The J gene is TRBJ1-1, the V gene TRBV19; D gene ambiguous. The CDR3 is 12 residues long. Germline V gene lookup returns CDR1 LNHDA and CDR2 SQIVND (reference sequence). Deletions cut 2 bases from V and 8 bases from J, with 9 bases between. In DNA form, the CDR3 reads TGTGCCAGTAGTATAATCGGCGGGGAAGCTTTCTTT. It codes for CASSIIGGEAFF.

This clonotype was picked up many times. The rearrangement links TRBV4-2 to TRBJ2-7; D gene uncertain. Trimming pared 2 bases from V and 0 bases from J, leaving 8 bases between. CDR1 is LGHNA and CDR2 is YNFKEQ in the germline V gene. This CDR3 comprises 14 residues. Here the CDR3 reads CASSQRWASYEQYF. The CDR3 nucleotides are TGTGCCAGCAGCCAACGGTGGGCCTCCTACGAGCAGTACTTC.

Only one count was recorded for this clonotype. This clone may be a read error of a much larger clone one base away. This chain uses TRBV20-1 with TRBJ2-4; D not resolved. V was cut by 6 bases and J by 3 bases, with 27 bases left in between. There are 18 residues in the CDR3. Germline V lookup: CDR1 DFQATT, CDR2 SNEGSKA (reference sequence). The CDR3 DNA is TGCAGTGCCCCCTACCATGGGGTTACCCAATTGGGCAAAAACATTCAGTACTTC. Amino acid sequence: CSAPYHGVTQLGKNIQYF.

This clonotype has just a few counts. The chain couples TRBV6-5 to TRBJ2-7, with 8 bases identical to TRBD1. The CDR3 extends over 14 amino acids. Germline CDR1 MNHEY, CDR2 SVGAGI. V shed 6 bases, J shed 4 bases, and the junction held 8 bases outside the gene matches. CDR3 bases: TGTGCCAGCAGCCCGGACAGGGACCCATACGAGCAGTACTTC. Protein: CASSPDRDPYEQYF.

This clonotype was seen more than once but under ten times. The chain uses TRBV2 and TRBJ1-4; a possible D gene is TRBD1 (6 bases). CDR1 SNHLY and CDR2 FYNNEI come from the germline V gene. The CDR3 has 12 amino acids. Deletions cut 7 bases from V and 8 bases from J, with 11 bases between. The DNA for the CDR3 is TGTGCCAGCACCTGGGGACAAGAAAAACTGTTTTTT. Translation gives CASTWGQEKLFF.

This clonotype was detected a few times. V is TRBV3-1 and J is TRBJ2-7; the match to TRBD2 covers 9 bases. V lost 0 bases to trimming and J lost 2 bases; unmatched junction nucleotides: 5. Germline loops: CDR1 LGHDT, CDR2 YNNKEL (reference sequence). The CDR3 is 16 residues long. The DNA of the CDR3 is TGTGCCAGCAGCCAAGATCCGGCTAGCGGGACCTACGAGCAGTACTTC. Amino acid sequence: CASSQDPASGTYEQYF.

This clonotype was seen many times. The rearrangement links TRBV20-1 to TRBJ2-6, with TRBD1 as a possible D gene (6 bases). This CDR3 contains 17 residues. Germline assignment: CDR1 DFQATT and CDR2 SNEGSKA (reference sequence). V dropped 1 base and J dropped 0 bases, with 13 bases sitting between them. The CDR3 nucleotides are TGCAGTGCTAGAGGTGCAGACAGGTCCTCTGGGGCCAACGTCCTGACTTTC. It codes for CSARGADRSSGANVLTF.

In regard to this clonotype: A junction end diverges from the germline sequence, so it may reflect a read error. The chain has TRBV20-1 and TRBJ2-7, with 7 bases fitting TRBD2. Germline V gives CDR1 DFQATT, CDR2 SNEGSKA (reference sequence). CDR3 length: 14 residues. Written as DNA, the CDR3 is TGCGGTGCTAGAGATGGCCTAGCGGACTTCGAGCAGTACTTC. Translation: CGARDGLADFEQYF.